The subject of this entry is one T cell receptor beta chain. As yet, its antigen is unknown. The source of the sample is a study of cytomegalovirus exposure and HLA in healthy donors. Study in general: Counted in an early data release were tens of millions of unique TCRs from HLA-typed donors.

The germline gives CDR1 MNHEY, CDR2 SMNVEV (reference sequence). Trimming cost V 4 bases and J 0 bases, with 10 bases left between them. This CDR3 spans 14 amino acids. 60 Vbeta and 13 Jbeta primers were used in PCR. The table came from immunoSEQ multiplex PCR; TCRdb's copy has only in-frame clones and leaves some out. This table has roughly 160,000 clones, 84% appearing once. Overall study findings and caveats: Follow-up analysis found HLA locus-dependent TCR association rates, highest for DRB1 and lowest for HLA-C. Among CMV-associated TCR beta chains, most appeared HLA-restricted in a later analysis.

Sequencing was carried out using PBMCs. The chain uses TRBV27 and TRBJ2-7, with TRBD1 as a possible D gene (5 bases). This receptor was taken from a boy between 2 and 10 years old in good health and CMV-seronegative. CDR3 loop: CASSSDDSSYEQYF. The CDR3 nucleotides are TGTGCCAGCAGTTCCGACGACAGCTCCTACGAGCAGTACTTC.